This T cell receptor beta chain was recorded in a study of cytomegalovirus exposure and HLA in healthy donors. Findings and limits, study-wide: The classifier was said to identify cytomegalovirus status with high specificity and sensitivity.

For this clone: The antigen remains undetermined.

13 Jbeta primers and 60 Vbeta primers were used for the PCR. The data were produced by immunoSEQ multiplex PCR, yet TCRdb's version contains in-frame clones alone and is incomplete. Of over 150,000 clones listed, approximately 85% are singletons. Trimming left V 0 bases short and J 7 bases short, with 8 bases between. The CDR3 is 14 residues long. The germline V gene encodes CDR1 SGHRS and CDR2 YFSETQ. The TCR sequence derives from a man in his fifties or sixties in good health and CMV-seropositive. V gene TRBV5-1 combines with J gene TRBJ1-6, with unresolved D. Material: PBMCs. The CDR3, as DNA: TGCGCCAGCAGCTTGGAAACAGACAATTCACCCCTCCACTTT. Residues: CASSLETDNSPLHF.